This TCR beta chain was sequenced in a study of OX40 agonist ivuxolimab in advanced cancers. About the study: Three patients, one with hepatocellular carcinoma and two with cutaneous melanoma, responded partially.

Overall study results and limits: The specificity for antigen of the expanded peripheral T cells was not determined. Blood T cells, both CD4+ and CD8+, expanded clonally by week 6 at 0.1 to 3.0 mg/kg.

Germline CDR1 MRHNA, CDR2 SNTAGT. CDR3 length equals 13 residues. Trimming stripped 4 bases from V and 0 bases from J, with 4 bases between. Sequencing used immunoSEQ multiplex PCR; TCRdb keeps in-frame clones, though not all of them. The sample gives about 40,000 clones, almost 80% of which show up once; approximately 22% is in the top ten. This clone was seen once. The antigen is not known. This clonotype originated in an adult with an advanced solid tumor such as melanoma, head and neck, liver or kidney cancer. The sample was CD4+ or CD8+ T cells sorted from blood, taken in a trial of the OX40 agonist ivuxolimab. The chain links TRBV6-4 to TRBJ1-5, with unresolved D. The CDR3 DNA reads TGTGCCAGCAGTGTGGGTAGCAATCAGCCCCAGCATTTT. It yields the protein CASSVGSNQPQHF.